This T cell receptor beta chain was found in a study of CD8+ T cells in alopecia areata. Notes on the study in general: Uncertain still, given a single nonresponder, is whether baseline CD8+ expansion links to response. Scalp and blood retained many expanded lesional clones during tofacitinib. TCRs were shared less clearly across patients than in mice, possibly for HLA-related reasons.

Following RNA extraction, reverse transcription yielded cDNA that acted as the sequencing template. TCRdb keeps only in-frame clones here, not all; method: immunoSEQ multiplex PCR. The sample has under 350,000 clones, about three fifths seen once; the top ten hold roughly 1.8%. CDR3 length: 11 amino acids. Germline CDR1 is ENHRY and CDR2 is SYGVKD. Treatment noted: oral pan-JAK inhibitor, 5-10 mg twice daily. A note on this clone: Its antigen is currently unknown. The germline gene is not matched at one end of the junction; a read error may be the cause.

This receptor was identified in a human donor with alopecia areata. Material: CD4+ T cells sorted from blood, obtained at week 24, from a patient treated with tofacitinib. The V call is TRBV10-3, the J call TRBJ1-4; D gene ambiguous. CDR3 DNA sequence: TGTGCCAGCAGTCTAAATGAAAAACTGTTTTTT. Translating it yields CASSLNEKLFF.